This passage covers 28 T cell receptor beta chains from one sample sequenced in a study of blood T cell repertoires in COVID-19. Assay used: immunoSEQ multiplex PCR; TCRdb lists only in-frame clones, some missing. The sample consists of about 330,000 clones, roughly 82% of them appearing once. Sample: peripheral blood. These TCRs come from a woman between 50 and 59 years old with acute or convalescent COVID-19.

The CDR3 loop reads CASSSSLTGTSGYYEQYF. The CDR3 DNA sequence: TGTGCCAGCAGCTCCTCGCTAACCGGGACTAGCGGGTACTACGAGCAGTACTTC. The gene calls are TRBV6-2 or TRBV6-3 and TRBJ2-7; TRBD2 matches at 12 bases. Losses at the gene ends were 6 bases for V and 3 bases for J; bases not matched to a gene: 15. This CDR3 contains 18 residues. In germline, CDR1 is MNHEY, CDR2 SVGEGT.

This chain uses TRBV5-1 with TRBJ1-6; no firm D call. Germline V gives CDR1 SGHRS, CDR2 YFSETQ. CDR3 size: 17 residues. Trimming removed 5 bases from V and 0 bases from J, with 15 bases in between. CDR3 nucleotides: TGCGCCAGCAGACTCCAGGTTACGAACTCCTATAATTCACCCCTCCACTTT. This encodes CASRLQVTNSYNSPLHF.

The V and J genes are TRBV29-1 and TRBJ1-2; D call uncertain. The germline CDR1 and CDR2 sequences are SQVTM and ANQGSEA. The CDR3 runs to 15 residues. Trimming took 1 base from V and 7 from J, leaving 19 bases between them. CDR3 region: CSVEANVAAVGGYTF. Written as DNA, the CDR3 is TGCAGCGTTGAAGCCAATGTGGCCGCCGTTGGTGGCTACACCTTC. The complete variable domain, with remaining parts taken from reference TRBV29-1 and TRBJ1-2, reads SAVISQKPSRDICQRGTSLTIQCQVDSQVTMMFWYRQQPGQSLTLIATANQGSEATYESGFVIDKFPISRPNLTFSTLTVSNMSPEDSSIYLCSVEANVAAVGGYTFGSGTRLTVV.

The chain carries TRBV5-1 and TRBJ2-1, with 7 bases lining up with TRBD2. The CDR3 consists of 18 residues. Germline V gene data show CDR1 as SGHRS and CDR2 as YFSETQ. The V gene end was trimmed by 1 base and the J gene end by 3 bases; junction bases not matched to a gene: 13. CDR3 sequence (DNA): TGCGCCAGCAGCTTGCCCACGGGGGGTAGTAGGGACTACAATGAGCAGTTCTTC. Its translation is CASSLPTGGSRDYNEQFF.

CDR3 in amino acids: CASSSGSGPRGETQYF. CDR3 DNA sequence: TGTGCCAGCAGTTCGGGATCCGGCCCGAGAGGAGAGACCCAGTACTTC. The chain joins TRBV27 to TRBJ2-5, with D perhaps TRBD2 (5 bases). Germline assignment: CDR1 MNHEY and CDR2 SMNVEV (reference sequence). Trimming took off 4 bases at V and 4 bases at J, with 19 bases between the two ends. CDR3 length equals 16 residues.

This chain links TRBV27 with TRBJ2-7; TRBD2 is a possible D gene (6 bases). This CDR3 is built from 15 residues. CDR1 MNHEY and CDR2 SMNVEV come from the germline V gene (reference sequence). V gave up 1 base and J gave up 3 bases, with 13 bases separating them. CDR3 amino acids: CASSLLEGRGYEQYF. The CDR3 DNA sequence: TGTGCCAGCAGTTTATTGGAGGGACGGGGCTACGAGCAGTACTTC.

The genes are TRBV27 and TRBJ1-2; 8 nucleotides agree with TRBD1. The CDR3 loop spans 15 amino acids. Germline V gene sequence: CDR1 MNHEY, CDR2 SMNVEV (reference sequence). V dropped 6 bases and J dropped 4; count of bases not matched to a gene: 10. CDR3 region: CASRRQGFSFYGYTF. DNA of the CDR3: TGTGCCAGCAGGCGACAGGGGTTCTCCTTCTATGGCTACACCTTC.

V and J are TRBV18 and TRBJ2-1; 13 nucleotides line up with TRBD2. V lost 3 bases and J lost 0; bases outside the gene matches: 5. The CDR3 length is 18 residues. The germline CDR1 and CDR2 sequences are KGHSH and LQKENI. In nucleotides, the CDR3 is TGTGCCAGCTCACCTCGGACTAGCGGGAGAAGCTCCTACAATGAGCAGTTCTTC. Protein product: CASSPRTSGRSSYNEQFF.

The chain is built from TRBV5-1 and TRBJ1-1; possibly TRBD1 for D (6 bases). CDR3 length equals 18 residues. Trimming removed 0 bases from V and 5 bases from J, with 23 bases in between. Germline CDR1 reads SGHRS; CDR2 reads YFSETQ. The DNA of the CDR3 is TGCGCCAGCAGCTTGGTGCGTCTCGGTTCAGGGGACGGGACTGAAGCTTTCTTT. It is translated as CASSLVRLGSGDGTEAFF.

The chain uses TRBV7-2 and TRBJ2-3; possible D gene TRBD2, 6 bases. Germline-derived CDR1 and CDR2 are SGHTA and FQGNSA. This CDR3 spans 14 amino acids. Trimming removed 1 base at V and 3 bases at J, with 8 bases between. CDR3 protein: CASSLDGRTDTQYF. CDR3 coding DNA: TGTGCCAGCAGCTTAGATGGGAGGACAGATACGCAGTATTTT.

This chain connects TRBV23-1 to TRBJ2-1; 7 bases are a match to TRBD2. TRBV23-1 is designated an ORF whose function remains uncertain. V was pared by 6 bases and J by 0 bases, with 17 bases of the junction left unmatched. This CDR3 region has 19 residues. This CDR3 is CASSLLAPLIESSYNEQFF. CDR3 sequence (DNA): TGCGCCAGCAGCCTACTAGCGCCGCTCATAGAGAGCTCCTACAATGAGCAGTTCTTC.

The chain joins TRBV27 to TRBJ2-7, with 7 bases lining up with TRBD2. The ends lost 6 bases at V and 5 bases at J; junction bases unmatched: 7. Germline CDR1 is MNHEY and CDR2 is SMNVEV (reference sequence). The CDR3 runs to 13 residues. The CDR3 sequence is CASRPIAGNEQYF. The CDR3, as DNA: TGTGCCAGCAGACCTATAGCGGGTAACGAGCAGTACTTC.

The V call is TRBV28, the J call TRBJ1-4, with 7 positions matching TRBD1. Trimming at V came to 5 bases and at J to 2 bases, leaving 2 bases not matched to a gene. Germline CDR1 and CDR2: MDHEN and SYDVKM. The CDR3 spans 14 residues. The CDR3 here is CASSQQGTNEKLFF. The CDR3 DNA sequence: TGTGCCAGCAGTCAACAGGGGACTAATGAAAAACTGTTTTTT.

The J gene is TRBJ2-2, the V gene TRBV11-1, with unresolved D. The germline V gene has CDR1 SGHAT and CDR2 FQDESV (reference sequence). CDR3 size: 16 residues. Trimming took 5 bases from V and 0 from J, leaving 13 bases between them. The DNA for the CDR3 is TGTGCCAGCAGCCCCCCCTCAGGTTCGAACACCGGGGAGCTGTTTTTT. Residues: CASSPPSGSNTGELFF.

The V gene is TRBV5-1, the J gene TRBJ2-1, with 7 bases that match TRBD2. Germline V gives CDR1 SGHRS, CDR2 YFSETQ. The CDR3 is made up of 11 amino acids. With 6 bases clipped from V and 7 bases from J, the junction kept 1 base outside the gene matches. CDR3 DNA sequence: TGCGCCAGCACACTAGCGAATGAGCAGTTCTTC. Translated, it gives CASTLANEQFF.

This chain links TRBV1 with TRBJ1-4. TRBV1 is a known pseudogene. This CDR3 region has 18 residues. CDR3 sequence (DNA): TGCACCAGCAGCCCGGTCGGCTGGCCAACGATACCGAGGGAAAAACTGTTTTTT. Its protein is CTSSPVGWPTIPREKLFF.

The J gene is TRBJ2-7, the V gene TRBV27, with 10 bases fitting TRBD1. Germline loops: CDR1 MNHEY, CDR2 SMNVEV (reference sequence). J was trimmed by 0 bases and V by 10 bases; bases with no gene match: 9. This CDR3 contains 15 residues. For the CDR3, the DNA is TGTGCCACCCTCCCTCGGACAGGGGGCTCCTACGAGCAGTACTTC. This sequence encodes CATLPRTGGSYEQYF.

Comments on this clone: The same CDR3 also results from other DNA sequences found in this sample. The genes are TRBV7-2 and TRBJ1-2; D is uncertain. This CDR3 has 13 amino acids. V was pared by 6 bases and J by 2 bases, with 10 bases between. Germline CDR1 and CDR2: SGHTA and FQGNSA. The CDR3 DNA reads as TGTGCCAGCAGTCTTACAGTGAACTATGGCTACACCTTC. It encodes CASSLTVNYGYTF.

V is TRBV5-1 and J is TRBJ1-1; D is unresolved. Germline V gene sequence: CDR1 SGHRS, CDR2 YFSETQ. Trimming removed 1 base from V and 7 bases from J, with 8 bases in between. The CDR3 is made up of 12 amino acids. The CDR3, as DNA: TGCGCCAGCAGCTTGAGACGGGGTGAAGCTTTCTTT. Translating it yields CASSLRRGEAFF. Looking up the rest from reference TRBV5-1 and TRBJ1-1 gives the full variable domain: KAGVTQTPRYLIKTRGQQVTLSCSPISGHRSVSWYQQTPGQGLQFLFEYFSETQRNKGNFPGRFSGRQFSNSRSEMNVSTLELGDSALYLCASSLRRGEAFFGQGTRLTVV.

The chain joins TRBV9 to TRBJ2-1, with D possibly matching TRBD2 (5 bases). The CDR3 runs 15 residues. V lost 6 bases and J 0 bases, leaving 13 bases between the germline ends. Germline values: CDR1 SGDLS, CDR2 YYNGEE. The CDR3 loop reads CASMATGDSYNEQFF. The CDR3, as DNA: TGTGCCAGCATGGCGACCGGGGACTCCTACAATGAGCAGTTCTTC.

The V and J genes are TRBV5-4 and TRBJ1-3; TRBD1 matches at 8 bases. Trimming cost V 3 bases and J 0 bases; bases outside gene matches: 8. The CDR3 spans 17 residues. Per the germline V gene, CDR1 is SGHNT and CDR2 is YYREEE (reference sequence). The CDR3 bases are TGTGCCAGCAGCTCCGCCGGACAGGGCCGCTCTGGAAACACCATATATTTT. Translated, it gives CASSSAGQGRSGNTIYF.

The chain couples TRBV29-1 to TRBJ2-7; 7 bases are shared with TRBD1. Germline assignment: CDR1 SQVTM and CDR2 ANQGSEA. Trimming at V came to 3 bases and at J to 1 base, leaving 6 bases not matched to a gene. There are 14 residues in the CDR3. CDR3 in amino acids: CSVDRTGSSYEQYF. In DNA, the CDR3 is TGCAGCGTTGATCGGACAGGTTCATCCTACGAGCAGTACTTC.

V and J are TRBV4-1 and TRBJ2-1; 9 bases line up with TRBD1. CDR3 length: 19 amino acids. Germline V CDR1 and CDR2: MGHRA, YSYEKL. The V segment lost 3 bases and the J segment 3 bases; nucleotides outside the gene matches: 15. CDR3 region: CASSQTGRETGGVYNEQFF. The CDR3 nucleotides read TGCGCCAGCAGCCAGACCGGAAGGGAGACAGGGGGAGTCTACAATGAGCAGTTCTTC.

The V and J genes are TRBV28 and TRBJ2-1; 9 nucleotides match TRBD2. Trimming at V came to 11 bases and at J to 1 base, leaving 12 bases not matched to a gene. The CDR3 totals 16 residues. Per the germline V gene, CDR1 is MDHEN and CDR2 is SYDVKM. CDR3 in amino acids: CAVRGLTSGSYNEQFF. The CDR3 nucleotides are TGTGCCGTACGTGGGCTTACTAGCGGGTCCTACAATGAGCAGTTCTTC. The variable domain in full, with the rest retrieved from reference TRBV28 and TRBJ2-1, is DVKVTQSSRYLVKRTGEKVFLECVQDMDHENMFWYRQDPGLGLRLIYFSYDVKMKEKGDIPEGYSVSREKKERFSLILESASTNQTSMYLCAVRGLTSGSYNEQFFGPGTRLTVL.

This chain joins TRBV19 and TRBJ2-7; the D gene is possibly TRBD2 (6 bases). V was clipped by 9 bases and J by 1 base, with 13 bases between them. Germline values: CDR1 LNHDA, CDR2 SQIVND (reference sequence). This CDR3 is 13 amino acids long. The CDR3, as DNA: TGTGCCAGCTCGGGACTGATATCCTACGAGCAGTACTTC. Translating gives CASSGLISYEQYF.

V is TRBV28 and J is TRBJ2-7; 7 bases agree with TRBD1. Germline V lookup: CDR1 MDHEN, CDR2 SYDVKM. The CDR3 is made up of 15 amino acids. Germline trimming cut 6 bases from V and 3 bases from J; bases unmatched to any gene: 11. CDR3 DNA: TGTGCCAGCAGCCTCGAGGGGGCCAGGGGCTACGAGCAGTACTTC. As protein: CASSLEGARGYEQYF.

The chain uses TRBV5-4 and TRBJ1-1; TRBD1 matches at 7 bases. CDR1 and CDR2 (germline): SGHNT, YYREEE (reference sequence). The trim removed 0 bases at V and 3 bases at J, leaving 5 bases unmatched. CDR3 length equals 15 residues. This CDR3 reads CASSLAGRGYTEAFF. In DNA form, the CDR3 reads TGTGCCAGCAGCTTGGCTGGCAGGGGGTACACTGAAGCTTTCTTT. The complete variable domain, with remaining parts taken from reference TRBV5-4 and TRBJ1-1, reads ETGVTQSPTHLIKTRGQQVTLRCSSQSGHNTVSWYQQALGQGPQFIFQYYREEENGRGNFPPRFSGLQFPNYSSELNVNALELDDSALYLCASSLAGRGYTEAFFGQGTRLTVV.

The genes are TRBV14 and TRBJ1-1; D is unclear. The CDR3 is 13 residues long. Germline V gene data show CDR1 as SGHDN and CDR2 as FVKESK. The V end lost 2 bases, the J end lost 11 bases, and 15 bases lay between the germline ends. The CDR3 DNA sequence: TGTGCCAGCAGCCAATCCCTCGAAGGAGCGGCTTTCTTT. This encodes CASSQSLEGAAFF.